This record looks at one T cell receptor beta chain sequence and its context. This clonotype has a handful of counts. Its recognized antigen is unknown. One base away there is no much larger clone; base qualities are not given. At the junction V is shortened by 7 bases and J by 7 bases, with 21 bases in between. The germline V gene sets CDR1 to MNHNS and CDR2 to SASEGT. The CDR3 runs 15 amino acids, cysteine and phenylalanine included. Only the CDR3 region is kept as DNA, spanning 45 bases read in frame from base 1. This record belongs to a study of T-cell reconstitution after alpha-beta-depleted transplantation in children (dated by TCRdb to between 2015 and 2016). For the study in its entirety: Using TCR repertoire profiling, the study followed T-cell immune reconstitution in a quantitative way in children after TCRalphabeta/CD19-depleted allogeneic hematopoietic cell transplantation.

Summary of the overall study and its limitations: In some patients, the high TCRbeta diversity seen at day 60 was put down to recipient T cells and intrathymic progenitors that had survived conditioning. The apparently early recovery of alphabetaT-cell counts about two months after transplant reportedly depended on only several hundred rapidly expanded clones that came from non-depleted graft cells. Over subsequent months, a decline in hyperexpanded clone frequencies was noted, and after one year, T-cell counts and TCRbeta diversity were mostly ascribed to newly produced T cells.

Library preparation was by PCR. The run used an Illumina HiSeq 2500. To normalize quantification of the TCRbeta repertoire, the TCR libraries were built with molecular barcoding that relied on unique molecular identifiers. Starting from the raw public reads, TCRdb applied fastp trimming at Q25, assembled clones with MiXCR and retained in-frame beta chains. Each CDR3 protein appears once, grouped with its most common genes and DNA. The sample includes 300,000 to 350,000 distinct CDR3 sequences, with approximately 23% observed a single time. Jointly, the top ten make up approximately 9.9% of the sample. Per the publication, the treatment or condition label means: allogeneic hematopoietic cell transplantation with graft depleted of TCRalphabeta T cells and CD19 B cells. The children who served as transplant recipients had been given grafts of TCRalphabeta/CD19-depleted allogeneic hematopoietic cells.

The clonotype comes from a male patient between 5 and 17 years old who had a stem cell transplant for acute lymphoblastic leukemia, so the T cells may come from the graft donor. The specimen comprised PBMCs, mostly from graft donor cells, sampled 180 days after TCRalphabeta/CD19-depleted stem cell transplant. Recombination joined TRBV6-1 with TRBJ2-3, with the D gene not clear enough to name. The CDR3 corresponds to CASTSRRPVGNTQYF. The base sequence is TGTGCCAGCACCTCACGGCGTCCAGTCGGTAATACGCAGTATTTT.